These T cell receptor beta chains were read from a single sample in a study of cytomegalovirus exposure and HLA in healthy donors. Using immunoSEQ multiplex PCR, the repertoire was profiled, and TCRdb retains in-frame clones only, with some absent. The sample contains under 250,000 clones, about 85% of which appear only once. The sample consisted of PBMCs. The origin of the receptors is a human donor in good health. Each CDR3 is given with its conserved first and last residue.

J | V | CDR3
TRBJ1-2 | TRBV27 | CASSTRTGQGFLGGYTF
TRBJ1-1 | TRBV5-8 | CASSLGQGRTEAFF
TRBJ1-1 | TRBV7-9 | CSSSLVQTEAFF
TRBJ2-3 | TRBV9 | CASSVGGPSTDTQYF
TRBJ2-1 | TRBV18 | CASSPPRDYPEREQFF
TRBJ2-3 | TRBV29-1 | CSVGISGRPTDTQYF
TRBJ2-1 | TRBV7-6 | CASSLRSSADNEQFF
TRBJ2-3 | TRBV9 | CASSVAGSGRADTQYF
TRBJ1-1 | TRBV11-1 | CASSLALDTAFF
TRBJ2-7 | TRBV7-2 | CASSPRTGGEYEQYF
TRBJ1-5 | TRBV30 | CAWRDRENQPQHF
TRBJ1-5 | TRBV27 | CASSPLGQGVDQPQHF
TRBJ2-4 | TRBV7-9 | CASSFSTVAKNIQYF
TRBJ2-7 | TRBV19 | CASSPSPRRLASREQYF
TRBJ2-7 | TRBV7-8 | CASSPDRQGYEQYF
TRBJ2-3 | TRBV7-9 | CASSLGGGSAGFGTDTQYF
TRBJ1-2 | TRBV7-9 | CASTHGSEYRGYTF
TRBJ2-3 | TRBV9 | CASSPWTSGSRTDTQYF
TRBJ2-3 | TRBV29-1 | CSVEKGQGADTQYF
TRBJ2-1 | TRBV29-1 | CSATWGPSYNEQFF
TRBJ2-1 | TRBV5-4 | CASSFRIAGRHEQFF
TRBJ2-7 | TRBV7-3 | CASGTGGSEQYF
TRBJ2-7 | TRBV27 | CASILSSTGEQYF